This T cell receptor (beta chain) was sequenced in a study of blood T cell repertoires in COVID-19. The data were produced by immunoSEQ multiplex PCR, yet TCRdb's version contains in-frame clones alone and is incomplete. The sample holds 150,000 to 200,000 clones, about 86% seen once. Trimming removed 8 bases from V and 7 bases from J, with 22 bases in between. This CDR3 has 16 residues. Germline-derived CDR1 and CDR2 are KGHDR and SFDVKD. This chain connects TRBV24-1 to TRBJ1-4; unclear D gene. The material sequenced was peripheral blood. The TCR sequence derives from a woman of 80 years or more with acute or convalescent COVID-19. CDR3 residues: CATMPCFQQVVEKLFF. The DNA for the CDR3 is TGTGCCACCATGCCCTGTTTTCAGCAGGTCGTTGAAAAACTGTTTTTT.